The 10 T cell receptor beta chains in this list originate from one sample, sequenced in a study of shared clonotypes between healthy human individuals. TCRdb's table, derived via immunoSEQ multiplex PCR, lists solely in-frame clones and lacks some. The sample shows about 730,000 clones, 55% to 80% of them seen only once. The sample taken for sequencing was memory CD4+ T cells sorted from blood. The subset is: CD45RA-negative fraction. The receptors originated from a woman in her 30s in good health.

The CDR3 reads CASRGLAGVWEQFF. CDR3 nucleotide sequence: TGTGCCAGCAGGGGACTAGCGGGAGTGTGGGAGCAGTTCTTC. The genes are TRBV28 and TRBJ2-1; the match to TRBD2 covers 14 bases. The germline V gene has CDR1 MDHEN and CDR2 SYDVKM. This CDR3 is built from 14 residues. V lost 6 bases, J lost 10 bases, and 5 bases stayed unmatched.

The chain couples TRBV29-1 to TRBJ2-1, with 9 bases aligning to TRBD1. The ends lost 6 bases at V and 5 bases at J; junction bases unmatched: 8. The CDR3 consists of 14 residues. Germline loops: CDR1 SQVTM, CDR2 ANQGSEA. The CDR3 DNA follows: TGCAGCGTAGACAAACAGGGGGCGAACAATGAGCAGTTCTTC. Its translation: CSVDKQGANNEQFF.

J is TRBJ1-2 and V is TRBV11-2; a possible D gene is TRBD1 (5 bases). Looked up from germline, CDR1 is SGHAT and CDR2 is FQNNGV. This CDR3 has 15 residues. V was cut by 6 bases and J by 4 bases, with 18 bases left in between. In DNA, the CDR3 is TGTGCCAGCAGATCGCCGGGACTAGGTGGCTATGGCTACACCTTC. Its translation is CASRSPGLGGYGYTF.

To note about this clone: The same CDR3 also results from other DNA sequences found in this sample. The chain has TRBV5-1 and TRBJ2-1; tentative D call: TRBD2 (5 bases). V shed 2 bases and J shed 1 base, with 10 bases lying between them. Per the germline V gene, CDR1 is SGHRS and CDR2 is YFSETQ. The CDR3 covers 15 residues. The DNA for the CDR3 is TGCGCCAGCAGCTTATCTAGCCTTTCCTACAATGAGCAGTTCTTC. Its translation: CASSLSSLSYNEQFF.

The J gene is TRBJ1-5, the V gene TRBV6-1; D might be TRBD1 (5 bases). The ends were cut back, 4 bases at V and 3 bases at J, with 16 bases in the middle. CDR3 length equals 16 residues. The V gene's germline CDR1 is MNHNS and CDR2 SASEGT. CDR3 sequence (DNA): TGTGCCAGCAGTGCCCTCGGGGCGGGGGACAATCAGCCCCAGCATTTT. It translates to CASSALGAGDNQPQHF.

This chain joins TRBV4-1 and TRBJ1-4; TRBD1 matches 7 bases. Trimming removed 8 bases from V and 2 bases from J; junction bases left unmatched: 2. The CDR3 has 13 amino acids. Germline values: CDR1 MGHRA, CDR2 YSYEKL. As DNA, the CDR3 is TGCGCCAGCCGCAGGGGGACTAATGAAAAACTGTTTTTT. Translated: CASRRGTNEKLFF.

The V and J genes are TRBV29-1 and TRBJ1-3; no firm D call. Trimming removed 8 bases from V and 4 bases from J, with 9 bases in between. The length of the CDR3 is 11 residues. Per germline, CDR1 SQVTM and CDR2 ANQGSEA. The CDR3 bases are TGCAGCTTTGGGTGGGGAAACACCATATATTTT. It encodes CSFGWGNTIYF. The entire variable domain, with the rest obtained from reference TRBV29-1 and TRBJ1-3, is as follows: SAVISQKPSRDICQRGTSLTIQCQVDSQVTMMFWYRQQPGQSLTLIATANQGSEATYESGFVIDKFPISRPNLTFSTLTVSNMSPEDSSIYLCSFGWGNTIYFGEGSWLTVV.

The chain recombines TRBV18 with TRBJ2-7; 8 bases fit TRBD1. The V gene's germline CDR1 is KGHSH and CDR2 LQKENI. V lost 3 bases to trimming and J lost 0 bases; unmatched junction nucleotides: 4. The CDR3 loop spans 15 amino acids. The CDR3 DNA reads as TGTGCCAGCTCACCTCGGCAGGGGGCCTCCTACGAGCAGTACTTC. Residues: CASSPRQGASYEQYF. Together with reference TRBV18 and TRBJ2-7, the CDR3 gives the full variable domain: NAGVMQNPRHLVRRRGQEARLRCSPMKGHSHVYWYRQLPEEGLKFMVYLQKENIIDESGMPKERFSAEFPKEGPSILRIQQVVRGDSAAYFCASSPRQGASYEQYFGPGTRLTVT.

The chain employs TRBV11-2 and TRBJ2-7; 9 bases line up with TRBD2. J lost 1 base, V lost 5 bases, and 18 bases had no gene match. The CDR3 is 19 residues long. Germline V gives CDR1 SGHAT, CDR2 FQNNGV. The CDR3 region has the DNA TGTGCCAGCAGCATACCGGGACTAGCAGTCGGAAGCCATTCCTACGAGCAGTACTTC. It encodes CASSIPGLAVGSHSYEQYF.

J is TRBJ2-1 and V is TRBV27, with 12 nucleotides matching TRBD1. This CDR3 contains 16 residues. V shed 5 bases, J shed 8 bases, and the junction held 10 bases outside the gene matches. CDR1 MNHEY and CDR2 SMNVEV come from the germline V gene (reference sequence). The CDR3 sequence is CASSKNRDRGLYEQFF. For the CDR3, the DNA is TGTGCCAGCAGTAAAAACCGGGACAGGGGGCTGTATGAGCAGTTCTTC.